These 24 T cell receptor beta chains originate from one sample sequenced in a study of blood T cell repertoires in COVID-19. The table came from immunoSEQ multiplex PCR; TCRdb's copy has only in-frame clones and leaves some out. The table shows roughly 180,000 clones, with about 90% occurring only once. Sequenced sample: peripheral blood. Receptors were obtained from a man between 65 and 85 years old with active or convalescent COVID-19.

The chain is built from TRBV5-5 and TRBJ1-2; TRBD1 agrees at 9 bases. V shed 2 bases, J shed 7 bases, and the junction held 6 bases outside the gene matches. The germline V gene has CDR1 SGHKS and CDR2 YYEKEE (reference sequence). The CDR3 is 14 amino acids. The CDR3 protein is CASSFGTGNSGYTF. CDR3 sequence (DNA): TGTGCCAGCAGCTTTGGGACAGGGAATAGTGGCTACACCTTC.

J is TRBJ2-1 and V is TRBV28; weak D call: TRBD2 (7 bases). The CDR3 is 16 amino acids. The V gene lost 6 bases and the J gene lost 3 bases, with 18 bases spanning the gap. The V gene's germline CDR1 is MDHEN and CDR2 SYDVKM. CDR3 in amino acids: CASRGGPAGSYNEQFF. The DNA of the CDR3 is TGTGCCAGCAGAGGGGGGCCAGCGGGAAGCTACAATGAGCAGTTCTTC.

This clone came up once. V is TRBV3-1 (or the pseudogene TRBV3-2) and J is TRBJ2-2; 11 bases agree with TRBD2. Germline V gene data show CDR1 as LGHDT and CDR2 as YNNKEL (reference sequence). Trimming took 3 bases from V and 6 from J; bases not matched to a gene: 0. The CDR3 consists of 14 residues. The CDR3 region is CASSQGLAAGELFF. The CDR3 nucleotides read TGTGCCAGCAGCCAGGGACTAGCGGCCGGGGAGCTGTTTTTT.

The genes are TRBV24-1 and TRBJ2-3; TRBD1 matches 7 bases. The V segment lost 4 bases and the J segment 1 base; nucleotides outside the gene matches: 7. This CDR3 comprises 16 residues. From germline, CDR1 is KGHDR and CDR2 SFDVKD. The DNA of the CDR3 is TGTGCCACCAGTGACCAAAGACAGGGACGCACAGATACGCAGTATTTT. It encodes CATSDQRQGRTDTQYF.

A remark on this clone: The sample carries other DNA sequences with the same CDR3. The chain joins TRBV7-2 to TRBJ1-5; 9 nucleotides agree with TRBD1. V trimming: 2 bases; J trimming: 6 bases; junction bases outside the gene matches: 5. This CDR3 is built from 15 residues. CDR1 and CDR2 from the germline V gene are SGHTA and FQGNSA. In nucleotides, the CDR3 is TGTGCCAGCAGCTTATCGGGACAGGGAATTCAGCCCCAGCATTTT. The encoded protein is CASSLSGQGIQPQHF.

V gene TRBV6-5 combines with J gene TRBJ1-1; 7 bases match TRBD1. CDR3 size: 14 residues. CDR1 is MNHEY and CDR2 is SVGAGI in the germline V gene. Germline trimming cut 7 bases from V and 5 bases from J; bases unmatched to any gene: 10. CDR3 region: CASTTGQVPTEAFF. CDR3 in DNA: TGTGCCAGCACTACAGGACAGGTGCCAACTGAAGCTTTCTTT.

This clone was seen just once. The J gene is TRBJ1-5, the V gene TRBV18; TRBD1 is a possible D gene (6 bases). Trimming cost V 2 bases and J 11 bases, with 10 bases left between them. CDR3 length equals 12 residues. Germline V gives CDR1 KGHSH, CDR2 LQKENI. The CDR3 here is CASSPGGQAQHF. In DNA form, the CDR3 reads TGTGCCAGCTCACCAGGGGGCCAGGCCCAGCATTTT.

This chain connects TRBV5-1 to TRBJ2-6; D not certain. The ends were cut back, 0 bases at V and 0 bases at J, with 7 bases in the middle. Germline CDR1 and CDR2: SGHRS and YFSETQ. CDR3 length: 16 amino acids. CDR3 region: CASSLVGRSGANVLTF. The CDR3 nucleotides are TGCGCCAGCAGCTTGGTGGGCCGCTCTGGGGCCAACGTCCTGACTTTC.

The chain is built from TRBV5-6 and TRBJ1-2; weak D call: TRBD1 (6 bases). Germline V CDR1 and CDR2: SGHDT, YYEEEE. The CDR3 covers 15 residues. The V and J ends lost 4 bases and 3 bases respectively, with 16 bases between them. The DNA for the CDR3 is TGTGCCAGCAGCCGCTGGACAGAGACCTACTATGGCTACACCTTC. Translated, it gives CASSRWTETYYGYTF.

The chain employs TRBV6-5 and TRBJ1-5; D is ambiguous. This CDR3 is 15 amino acids long. The germline gives CDR1 MNHEY, CDR2 SVGAGI. Trimming took 7 bases from V and 1 from J, leaving 14 bases between them. The CDR3 sequence is CASTRIRGSNQPQHF. The CDR3 nucleotides read TGTGCCAGCACCCGGATTCGGGGAAGCAATCAGCCCCAGCATTTT.

This clone has a handful of counts. The chain joins TRBV7-8 to TRBJ2-1, with 8 bases matching TRBD1. CDR1 and CDR2 (germline): SGHVS, FQNEAQ. With V trimmed by 6 bases and J by 9 bases, 10 bases remained unmatched. The CDR3 contains 14 residues. The CDR3, as DNA: TGTGCCAGCAGGGTGGGCAGGGGGCTTGGTGAGCAGTTCTTC. Encoded protein: CASRVGRGLGEQFF.

This clone was detected once. The V call is TRBV20-1, the J call TRBJ2-2; D might be TRBD2 (5 bases). CDR3 size: 14 residues. The V and J ends lost 3 bases and 4 bases respectively, with 12 bases between them. Germline CDR1 and CDR2: DFQATT and SNEGSKA (reference sequence). CDR3 sequence: CSASSGWATGELFF. CDR3 in DNA: TGCAGTGCTAGTTCGGGATGGGCCACCGGGGAGCTGTTTTTT.

This sequence joins TRBV7-2 and TRBJ2-1; 14 nucleotides agree with TRBD2. Germline V gene data show CDR1 as SGHTA and CDR2 as FQGNSA. Losses at the gene ends were 0 bases for V and 3 bases for J; bases not matched to a gene: 7. The CDR3 extends over 19 amino acids. The CDR3 nucleotides read TGTGCCAGCAGCTTAGCATTGGGACTAGCGGGAGTAAACTACAATGAGCAGTTCTTC. This codes for CASSLALGLAGVNYNEQFF.

This clone was seen just once. The V call is TRBV14, the J call TRBJ1-2; D is undetermined. The CDR3 has 13 residues. Germline lookup yields CDR1 SGHDN and CDR2 FVKESK. Trimming stripped 4 bases from V and 3 bases from J, with 9 bases between. CDR3 sequence: CASSPGEDYGYTF. In DNA form, the CDR3 reads TGTGCCAGCAGCCCCGGGGAGGACTATGGCTACACCTTC. Together with reference TRBV14 and TRBJ1-2, the CDR3 gives the full variable domain: EAGVTQFPSHSVIEKGQTVTLRCDPISGHDNLYWYRRVMGKEIKFLLHFVKESKQDESGMPNNRFLAERTGGTYSTLKVQPAELEDSGVYFCASSPGEDYGYTFGSGTRLTVV.

This clone was seen just once. The CDR3 protein is CASRSSGGLENEQFF. CDR3 sequence (DNA): TGCGCCAGCAGGTCTTCAGGGGGATTAGAGAATGAGCAGTTCTTC. The rearrangement links TRBV5-1 to TRBJ2-1, with 7 bases aligning to TRBD1. The CDR3 length is 15 residues. V shed 5 bases, J shed 7 bases, and the junction held 12 bases outside the gene matches. Germline CDR1 SGHRS, CDR2 YFSETQ.

The V gene is TRBV15, the J gene TRBJ2-3; possible D gene TRBD1, 5 bases. Trimming took 2 bases from V and 2 from J, leaving 14 bases between them. This CDR3 comprises 16 residues. Germline CDR1 is LNHNV and CDR2 is YYDKDF (reference sequence). CDR3 sequence reads: CATSRKRQSNTDTQYF. CDR3 coding DNA: TGTGCCACCAGCAGAAAAAGACAGTCCAACACAGATACGCAGTATTTT.

Regarding this clone: This sample includes further DNA sequences coding for the same CDR3. This sequence joins TRBV18 and TRBJ1-1; no clear D gene. CDR3 length: 13 amino acids. Per germline, CDR1 KGHSH and CDR2 LQKENI. Trimming cost V 1 base and J 1 base, with 4 bases left between them. CDR3 amino acids: CASSPQRNTEAFF. In DNA form, the CDR3 reads TGTGCCAGCTCACCACAGAGGAACACTGAAGCTTTCTTT.

This clone was counted once. The chain employs TRBV5-1 and TRBJ1-4; D might be TRBD1 (5 bases). CDR3 length: 16 amino acids. Germline CDR1 and CDR2: SGHRS and YFSETQ. V was trimmed by 3 bases and J by 8 bases, leaving 20 bases between them. CDR3: CASSSAGWGMGEKLFF. The CDR3 DNA follows: TGCGCCAGCAGCTCGGCCGGATGGGGCATGGGCGAAAAACTGTTTTTT.

On this clone itself: The junction departs from the called germline gene at one end, perhaps through a read error. The chain links TRBV5-1 to TRBJ1-4; TRBD1 agrees at 7 bases. Germline assignment: CDR1 SGHRS and CDR2 YFSETQ. This CDR3 has 14 residues. This CDR3 reads CASSLGQPNEKLFF. The CDR3 bases are TGCGCCAGCAGTTTGGGACAGCCTAATGAAAAACTGTTTTTT.

This clone is a singleton in its sample. For the CDR3, the DNA is TGTGCCAGCAGTTTCCTTGGACAGAGAACCTACGAGCAGTACTTC. Its translation: CASSFLGQRTYEQYF. The V call is TRBV27, the J call TRBJ2-7; D is possibly TRBD1 (6 bases). The germline V gene has CDR1 MNHEY and CDR2 SMNVEV (reference sequence). V lost 3 bases to trimming and J lost 2 bases, with 14 bases between them. This CDR3 has 15 residues.

The chain recombines TRBV6-1 with TRBJ1-4, with unresolved D. The length of the CDR3 is 15 residues. V lost 1 base to trimming and J lost 3 bases, with 9 bases between them. Germline-derived CDR1 and CDR2 are MNHNS and SASEGT. The CDR3 region is CASSEVAASNEKLFF. The CDR3 coding sequence is TGTGCCAGCAGTGAAGTAGCAGCCTCTAATGAAAAACTGTTTTTT.

The chain couples TRBV4-3 to TRBJ1-2, with D perhaps TRBD1 (5 bases). V gave up 0 bases and J gave up 4 bases, with 18 bases separating them. Looked up from germline, CDR1 is LGHNA and CDR2 is YSLEER. This CDR3 is 17 amino acids long. The CDR3 is CASSQDSFGQGLYGYTF. As DNA, the CDR3 is TGCGCCAGCAGCCAAGATTCTTTTGGGCAGGGCCTCTATGGCTACACCTTC.

This chain links TRBV18 with TRBJ1-5; perhaps TRBD1 as D (5 bases). Germline values: CDR1 KGHSH, CDR2 LQKENI. Trimming left V 4 bases short and J 4 bases short, with 11 bases between. CDR3 length equals 14 residues. CDR3 region: CASSRDGGNQPQHF. The DNA for the CDR3 is TGTGCCAGCTCACGCGACGGGGGAAATCAGCCCCAGCATTTT. Drawing the rest from reference TRBV18 and TRBJ1-5, the complete variable domain is NAGVMQNPRHLVRRRGQEARLRCSPMKGHSHVYWYRQLPEEGLKFMVYLQKENIIDESGMPKERFSAEFPKEGPSILRIQQVVRGDSAAYFCASSRDGGNQPQHFGDGTRLSIL.

The CDR3 region is CASSQGLIPGQAGETQYF. The CDR3, as DNA: TGCGCCAGCAGCCAGGGCCTCATTCCGGGCCAGGCGGGAGAGACCCAGTACTTC. This chain links TRBV4-1 with TRBJ2-5, with D perhaps TRBD2 (5 bases). The CDR3 consists of 18 residues. The V gene lost 3 bases and the J gene lost 4 bases, with 24 bases spanning the gap. The germline gives CDR1 MGHRA, CDR2 YSYEKL.